One sample yielded the 15 T cell receptor beta chains listed below, sequenced in a study of blood T cell repertoires in COVID-19. Profiling relied on immunoSEQ multiplex PCR, and the TCRdb table lists in-frame clones only, not all of them. The profile shows roughly 300,000 clones, roughly 80% of them singletons. The sample comprised peripheral blood. The receptors here all came from a human donor with COVID-19, enrolled during active disease. The donor label of this sample is uncertain.

V is TRBV9 and J is TRBJ1-5; D remains ambiguous. The CDR3 spans 15 residues. Germline V gives CDR1 SGDLS, CDR2 YYNGEE. V was clipped by 3 bases and J by 3 bases, with 13 bases between them. In nucleotides, the CDR3 is TGTGCCAGCAGCGCCGGGGTCGGTAACAATCAGCCCCAGCATTTT. Protein product: CASSAGVGNNQPQHF.

V is TRBV19 and J is TRBJ1-5; 9 nucleotides line up with TRBD1. The germline V gene has CDR1 LNHDA and CDR2 SQIVND (reference sequence). Trimming cost V 9 bases and J 3 bases; bases outside gene matches: 18. CDR3 length: 18 amino acids. The CDR3 DNA reads TGTGCCAGCTCCGGGACAGGGATTAGGGTGGATTCCAATCAGCCCCAGCATTTT. Translating it yields CASSGTGIRVDSNQPQHF.

The V and J genes are TRBV11-2 and TRBJ2-1, with D uncertain. The CDR3 loop spans 12 amino acids. V was trimmed by 0 bases and J by 9 bases, leaving 6 bases between them. Germline CDR1 reads SGHAT; CDR2 reads FQNNGV. DNA of the CDR3: TGTGCCAGCAGCTTAGATAGACTTGAGCAGTTCTTC. It specifies CASSLDRLEQFF. Together with reference TRBV11-2 and TRBJ2-1, the CDR3 gives the full variable domain: EAGVAQSPRYKIIEKRQSVAFWCNPISGHATLYWYQQILGQGPKLLIQFQNNGVVDDSQLPKDRFSAERLKGVDSTLKIQPAKLEDSAVYLCASSLDRLEQFFGPGTRLTVL.

The chain joins TRBV3-1 (or the pseudogene TRBV3-2) to TRBJ1-6; no clear D. The germline V gene encodes CDR1 LGHDT and CDR2 YNNKEL (reference sequence). This CDR3 spans 13 amino acids. Trimming left V 1 base short and J 11 bases short, with 9 bases between. CDR3 nucleotide sequence: TGTGCCAGCAGCCAAGGGGTCGGGGCACCCCTCCACTTT. Amino acids: CASSQGVGAPLHF.

The chain links TRBV5-1 to TRBJ2-1; a weak D match, TRBD1 (6 bases). CDR1 SGHRS and CDR2 YFSETQ come from the germline V gene. There are 14 residues in the CDR3. V was cut by 4 bases and J by 9 bases, with 17 bases left in between. The CDR3 bases are TGCGCCAGCAGCCTAGGGGGTAGTTTTGGTGAGCAGTTCTTC. Its translation: CASSLGGSFGEQFF.

The chain employs TRBV7-9 and TRBJ2-5; D gene ambiguous. V lost 3 bases, J lost 5 bases, and 13 bases lay in between. The CDR3 is 14 amino acids. The germline gives CDR1 SEHNR, CDR2 FQNEAQ (reference sequence). Written as DNA, the CDR3 is TGTGCCAGCAGCTTCCCCTTCGGTCGGGAGACCCAGTACTTC. The encoded protein is CASSFPFGRETQYF.

The V and J genes are TRBV9 and TRBJ2-4, with a weak D call TRBD2 (5 bases). Trimming cost V 0 bases and J 1 base, with 11 bases left between them. Germline values: CDR1 SGDLS, CDR2 YYNGEE. The CDR3 has 16 residues. The CDR3 region has the DNA TGTGCCAGCAGCGTAGCCCCAAGAGGGGCCAAAAACATTCAGTACTTC. It specifies CASSVAPRGAKNIQYF.

The chain combines TRBV28 with TRBJ1-5; D not resolved. The V end lost 7 bases, the J end lost 9 bases, and 13 bases lay between the germline ends. CDR1 is MDHEN, CDR2 SYDVKM, per germline. The CDR3 extends over 12 amino acids. This chain's CDR3 is CASTPTERPQHF. The DNA for the CDR3 is TGTGCCAGCACCCCAACCGAGCGGCCCCAGCATTTT.

The V call is TRBV29-1, the J call TRBJ2-3, with TRBD1 identical over 8 bases. With 7 bases clipped from V and 0 bases from J, the junction kept 0 bases outside the gene matches. This CDR3 is built from 12 residues. The germline V gene encodes CDR1 SQVTM and CDR2 ANQGSEA. CDR3 coding DNA: TGCAGCGGGGACAGGAGCACAGATACGCAGTATTTT. Encoded protein: CSGDRSTDTQYF.

The CDR3 spells CASSAQISGANVLTF. The CDR3 DNA follows: TGTGCCAGCAGCGCTCAGATCTCTGGGGCCAACGTCCTGACTTTC. The gene calls are TRBV7-2 and TRBJ2-6; D uncertain. Trimming shortened V by 5 bases and J by 0 bases, and 8 bases separated the two germline ends. There are 15 residues in the CDR3. Germline CDR1 reads SGHTA; CDR2 reads FQGNSA. Full variable domain (outside the CDR3, taken from reference TRBV7-2 and TRBJ2-6): GAGVSQSPSNKVTEKGKDVELRCDPISGHTALYWYRQSLGQGLEFLIYFQGNSAPDKSGLPSDRFSAERTGGSVSTLTIQRTQQEDSAVYLCASSAQISGANVLTFGAGSRLTVL.

The chain recombines TRBV4-1 with TRBJ2-3, with TRBD2 identical over 7 bases. Per the germline V gene, CDR1 is MGHRA and CDR2 is YSYEKL. The CDR3 contains 16 residues. V lost 4 bases and J lost 5; bases outside the gene matches: 12. The chain's CDR3 is CASSPSGSGFRDTQYF. The DNA for the CDR3 is TGCGCCAGCAGCCCCTCAGGTAGCGGGTTTAGAGATACGCAGTATTTT.

This clone appeared once. The V gene is TRBV5-6, the J gene TRBJ1-5, with TRBD1 identical over 8 bases. CDR1 SGHDT and CDR2 YYEEEE come from the germline V gene. The CDR3 consists of 18 residues. J lost 4 bases, V lost 1 base, and 13 bases had no gene match. CDR3 residues: CASSLLSGRQGANQPQHF. CDR3 sequence (DNA): TGTGCCAGCAGCTTGTTGTCAGGTCGCCAGGGGGCAAATCAGCCCCAGCATTTT.

DNA of the CDR3: TGCAGCGTTGAACAGGGGAACCACGAGCAGTACTTC. This encodes CSVEQGNHEQYF. The chain uses TRBV29-1 and TRBJ2-7; maybe TRBD1 (6 bases). The CDR3 spans 12 residues. Germline CDR1 is SQVTM and CDR2 is ANQGSEA. Trimming shortened V by 2 bases and J by 5 bases, and 10 bases separated the two germline ends.

The J gene is TRBJ2-3, the V gene TRBV6-1, with 9 bases identical to TRBD2. Per germline, CDR1 MNHNS and CDR2 SASEGT. After removal of 3 bases from V and 4 bases from J, the junction contained 5 bases not matched to a gene. The length of the CDR3 is 15 residues. CDR3 in DNA: TGTGCCAGCAGTGAGTGGGCGGGAGGGCCAGATACGCAGTATTTT. Its translation is CASSEWAGGPDTQYF.

Worth noting for this clone: This sample also contains other DNA sequences that code for the same CDR3. The chain has TRBV6-5 and TRBJ1-1; a possible D gene is TRBD1 (6 bases). This CDR3 contains 13 residues. V lost 6 bases to trimming and J lost 0 bases, with 8 bases between them. Germline loops: CDR1 MNHEY, CDR2 SVGAGI. The CDR3 region has the DNA TGTGCCAGCAGACAGGGTGTGAACACTGAAGCTTTCTTT. This translates into CASRQGVNTEAFF.